One and the same sample provided the 2 T cell receptor beta chains below, sequenced in a study of blood T cell repertoires in COVID-19. Data came from immunoSEQ multiplex PCR; TCRdb stores just in-frame clones and leaves some out. Of 200,000 to 250,000 clones in the sample, more than 70% were seen once. The sequenced sample was peripheral blood. The origin of the receptors is a woman older than 75 with COVID-19, enrolled during active disease.

The chain employs TRBV3-1 (or the pseudogene TRBV3-2) and TRBJ2-7, with TRBD2 identical over 10 bases. This CDR3 contains 15 residues. Per the germline V gene, CDR1 is LGHDT and CDR2 is YNNKEL (reference sequence). The junction had 3 bases not matched to a gene; V was cut back by 1 base and J by 3 bases. CDR3 sequence reads: CASSQGSSGGYEQYF. CDR3 bases: TGTGCCAGCAGCCAAGGCTCTAGCGGGGGCTACGAGCAGTACTTC.

V and J are TRBV25-1 and TRBJ2-5; 8 nucleotides agree with TRBD2. After removal of 7 bases from V and 2 bases from J, the junction contained 9 bases not matched to a gene. The CDR3 has 15 amino acids. The germline CDR1 and CDR2 sequences are MGHDK and SYGVNS. In nucleotides, the CDR3 is TGTGCCAGCATCCCCCGGGAGGGGCTTCAAGAGACCCAGTACTTC. This encodes CASIPREGLQETQYF.